Sequencing of this T cell receptor (beta chain) was carried out in a study of beta chain features in type 1 diabetes. Background on the study: Cell yields, gender and age were similar in healthy donors and patients. Study findings and constraints: The study found moderately but significantly shorter TCRB CDR3s in all four CD4+ subsets of Type 1 diabetes patients. More deletions and fewer insertions at VDJ junctions were seen in type 1 diabetes patients. Researchers reported that naive, central memory and Treg TCRB repertoires appeared more similar in patients than in healthy donors.

A few counts support this clone. What it binds is not known. The authors reverse transcribed all of the isolated RNA, so sequencing captured expressed TCRB transcripts. Profiled with immunoSEQ multiplex PCR; TCRdb holds only in-frame clones, not every one. The repertoire holds under 850,000 clones, with under 15% as singletons. CD45RO/CCR7/CD25/CD127/CD95/CD27 staining was used to isolate CD4+ naive, central memory, regulatory and stem cell-like memory cells by sorting. The CDR3 spans 13 residues. Germline loops: CDR1 SQVTM, CDR2 ANQGSEA. Between the trimmed V and J ends, which lost 4 bases and 3 bases, there was a span of 12 bases.

The J gene is TRBJ1-2, the V gene TRBV29-1; D is uncertain. Sequencing input: naive CD4+ T cells from blood. The sequence came from a man aged 18 to 30 with type 1 diabetes. CDR3 loop: CSVVDGYDYGYTF. The CDR3 DNA reads TGCAGCGTTGTCGATGGGTACGACTATGGCTACACCTTC.